The rows below give T cell receptor beta chains drawn from one sample of a study of blood T cells in healthy people across ages. In TCRdb, the 5' RACE reads were re-called with MiXCR into one record per CDR3 protein. The table records roughly 1.5 million distinct CDR3 sequences, approximately 42% of them present only once. Sample: blood. The origin of the receptors is a woman between 18 and 29 years old in good health. The CDR3 runs from the conserved cysteine through the conserved F or W. Fields, in order: D gene, J gene, clone size, V gene, CDR3 DNA, CDR3 protein. D genes are given only for firm matches. Rows give clone size only sometimes, using once, few, many, or a class for an expanded clone.

D: TRBD2; J: TRBJ2-1; size: -; V: TRBV4-3; DNA: TGCGCCAGCAGCTCCCGACTAGCGGGAGAAGGTTGGTTGGATGAGCAGTTCTTC; CDR3: CASSSRLAGEGWLDEQFF
D: -; J: TRBJ2-7; size: -; V: TRBV28; DNA: TGTGCCAGCAGTGCGCCCGGGACACTCTACTCCTACGAGCAGTACTTC; CDR3: CASSAPGTLYSYEQYF
D: TRBD1; J: TRBJ1-2; size: -; V: TRBV24-1; DNA: TGTGCCACCAGTGACCGGGACAGGCGGAGTGGTTACACCTTC; CDR3: CATSDRDRRSGYTF
D: -; J: TRBJ2-1; size: -; V: TRBV20-1; DNA: TGCAGTGCAAGGGGGGGCCTGCATGAGCAGTTCTTC; CDR3: CSARGGLHEQFF
D: TRBD1; J: TRBJ2-1; size: -; V: TRBV14; DNA: TGTGCCAGCAGCCAAGACGGACAGGGTCGAGTCAATGAGCAGTTCTTC; CDR3: CASSQDGQGRVNEQFF
D: -; J: TRBJ1-4; size: -; V: TRBV7-6; DNA: TGTGCCAGCAGCCGGATCCCAGGGGAGTATGAAAAACTGTTTTTT; CDR3: CASSRIPGEYEKLFF
D: -; J: TRBJ2-7; size: -; V: TRBV11-2; DNA: TGTGCCAGCGCTAAAATGACGGCCCCGTACGAGCAGTACTTC; CDR3: CASAKMTAPYEQYF
D: -; J: TRBJ2-5; size: -; V: TRBV9; DNA: TGTGCCAGCGGCGTTGGCGTTTTAGAGACCCAGTACTTC; CDR3: CASGVGVLETQYF
D: -; J: TRBJ2-7; size: -; V: TRBV20-1; DNA: TGCAGTGCTAGAGAAGGGTGGGCTACCTTAGAGGAGCAGTACTTC; CDR3: CSAREGWATLEEQYF
D: TRBD1; J: TRBJ1-2; size: few; V: TRBV28; DNA: TGTGCCAGCAGTTCCGACAGGGATGTTCTCTATGGCTACACCTTC; CDR3: CASSSDRDVLYGYTF
D: TRBD2; J: TRBJ2-5; size: -; V: TRBV20-1; DNA: TGCAGTGCTAGAGATCTTGGACTAGCGCCACAAGAGACCCAGTACTTC; CDR3: CSARDLGLAPQETQYF
D: TRBD1; J: TRBJ2-7; size: -; V: TRBV4-1; DNA: TGCGCCAGCAGCCAACGGGACAGCACCGAGCAGTACTTC; CDR3: CASSQRDSTEQYF
D: TRBD1; J: TRBJ2-7; size: -; V: TRBV30; DNA: TGTGCCTGGAGTCCGGGACAGGGTTACGAGCAGTACTTC; CDR3: CAWSPGQGYEQYF
D: TRBD2; J: TRBJ2-1; size: -; V: TRBV29-1; DNA: TGCAGCGTTGAGCGGACTAGCGGGACCAATGAGCAGTTCTTC; CDR3: CSVERTSGTNEQFF
D: TRBD1; J: TRBJ2-3; size: -; V: TRBV20-1; DNA: TGCAGTGCTGAACCGGGACAGGGCGGGTATACGCAGTATTTT; CDR3: CSAEPGQGGYTQYF
D: -; J: TRBJ2-1; size: -; V: TRBV2; DNA: TGTGCCTGCAGTGATCCGGGACGGACCTACAATGAGCAGTTCTTC; CDR3: CACSDPGRTYNEQFF
D: -; J: TRBJ2-1; size: many; V: TRBV27; DNA: TGTGCCAGCAGTCGGGCAGGGGCCTACAATGAGCAGTTCTTC; CDR3: CASSRAGAYNEQFF
D: -; J: TRBJ2-1; size: -; V: TRBV6-5; DNA: TGTGCCAGCCGGGCCACAGGTTACTCCTACAATGAGCAGTTCTTC; CDR3: CASRATGYSYNEQFF
D: TRBD1; J: TRBJ2-1; size: few; V: TRBV24-1; DNA: TGTGCCACCAGTGACTCTGGAGGACAGGGACACAATGAGCAGTTCTTC; CDR3: CATSDSGGQGHNEQFF
D: TRBD2; J: TRBJ2-5; size: few; V: TRBV29-1; DNA: TGCAGCGTTGAAGATCAGCTAGCGGGAGTAGATGAGCAGTACTTC; CDR3: CSVEDQLAGVDEQYF
D: TRBD2; J: TRBJ2-1; size: -; V: TRBV4-1; DNA: TGCGCCAGCAGCCTCCAAGGACTAGCGGCCTACAATGAGCAGTTCTTC; CDR3: CASSLQGLAAYNEQFF
D: -; J: TRBJ1-2; size: -; V: TRBV19; DNA: TGTGCCAGTAGTATTACGGGACGGGTCTATGGCTACACCTTC; CDR3: CASSITGRVYGYTF
D: -; J: TRBJ2-7; size: few; V: TRBV9; DNA: TGTGCCAGCAGCGCGTTCGTGTTTGGAGACGAGCAGTACTTC; CDR3: CASSAFVFGDEQYF
D: -; J: TRBJ1-4; size: -; V: TRBV15; DNA: TGTGCCACCAGCAGAGAACCCAATGAAAAACTGTTTTTT; CDR3: CATSREPNEKLFF
D: -; J: TRBJ1-2; size: few; V: TRBV12-3/TRBV12-4; DNA: TGTGCCAGCAGTTTATCCGGGGCGGTCTATGGCTACACCTTC; CDR3: CASSLSGAVYGYTF
D: -; J: TRBJ2-5; size: -; V: TRBV24-1; DNA: TGTGCCACCAGTGATTCTGGGGCTCGTCAAGAGACCCAGTACTTC; CDR3: CATSDSGARQETQYF
D: TRBD2; J: TRBJ2-1; size: -; V: TRBV5-1; DNA: TGCGCCAGCAGCCTAGCGGGGGGTTCCTACAGTGAGCAGTTCTTC; CDR3: CASSLAGGSYSEQFF
D: -; J: TRBJ2-7; size: -; V: TRBV20-1; DNA: TGCAGTGCTAGAGGACCCAGGGCCCCCTACGAGCAGTACTTC; CDR3: CSARGPRAPYEQYF
D: TRBD2; J: TRBJ2-3; size: -; V: TRBV20-1; DNA: TGCAGTGCTAGGAGGCAGGGGACTAGATCTGTCACAGATACGCAGTATTTT; CDR3: CSARRQGTRSVTDTQYF
D: TRBD1; J: TRBJ1-5; size: few; V: TRBV28; DNA: TGTGCCAGCTCGGGACAGGGGGCGGTTCAGCCCCAGCATTTT; CDR3: CASSGQGAVQPQHF
D: TRBD1; J: TRBJ1-1; size: -; V: TRBV18; DNA: TGTGCCAGCTCCCGGGAAGACAGGGATGCTGAAGCTTTCTTT; CDR3: CASSREDRDAEAFF
D: -; J: TRBJ2-7; size: -; V: TRBV4-1; DNA: TGCGCCAGCAGCCAAGGCAAGGCGGGTAACGCCTACGAGCAGTACTTC; CDR3: CASSQGKAGNAYEQYF
D: -; J: TRBJ1-2; size: -; V: TRBV27; DNA: TGTGCCAACAGTTTATCAGCCAGGGGCTATGGCTACACCTTC; CDR3: CANSLSARGYGYTF
D: -; J: TRBJ1-2; size: -; V: TRBV21-1; DNA: TGTGCCAGCCTTTCGGCAGGGGGTCGTTATGGCTACACCTTC; CDR3: CASLSAGGRYGYTF
D: -; J: TRBJ1-5; size: few; V: TRBV20-1; DNA: TGCAGTGCTAGAGAGTGGGGAATTAGCAATCAGCCCCAGCATTTT; CDR3: CSAREWGISNQPQHF
D: -; J: TRBJ2-2; size: -; V: TRBV7-2; DNA: TGTGCCAGCAATGGATGGTACACCGGGGAGCTGTTTTTT; CDR3: CASNGWYTGELFF
D: -; J: TRBJ1-6; size: once; V: TRBV30; DNA: TGTGGCTGGAAAGAGGGGTACTATAATTCACCCCTCCACTTT; CDR3: CGWKEGYYNSPLHF
D: TRBD1; J: TRBJ2-7; size: few; V: TRBV28; DNA: TGTGCCAGCAGTTCATACCCAGGGGGCCGAAAGTCCTACGAGCAGTACTTC; CDR3: CASSSYPGGRKSYEQYF
D: -; J: TRBJ2-7; size: few; V: TRBV7-9; DNA: TGTGCCAGCAGCCCTGACTGGTGGGAGCAGTACTTC; CDR3: CASSPDWWEQYF
D: -; J: TRBJ2-3; size: -; V: TRBV2; DNA: TGTGCCAGCAGCGAGAGACAGGATACGCAGTATTTT; CDR3: CASSERQDTQYF
D: -; J: TRBJ2-4; size: many; V: TRBV10-3; DNA: TGTGCCATCAGTGAGTCGGTTACCCGGCAAAACATTCAGTACTTC; CDR3: CAISESVTRQNIQYF
D: TRBD2; J: TRBJ2-3; size: -; V: TRBV29-1; DNA: TGCAGCCCTGCCCTAGCGGGCACAGATACGCAGTATTTT; CDR3: CSPALAGTDTQYF
D: -; J: TRBJ2-1; size: -; V: TRBV20-1; DNA: TGCAGTGCTAGTAACCGGAGACGCTCCTACAATGAGCAGTTCTTC; CDR3: CSASNRRRSYNEQFF
D: TRBD2; J: TRBJ2-7; size: few; V: TRBV6-5; DNA: TGTGCCAGCAGAAACAAGGGACTAGCGGGACTAAGACAGTACTTC; CDR3: CASRNKGLAGLRQYF
D: -; J: TRBJ1-3; size: -; V: TRBV12-3/TRBV12-4; DNA: TGTGCCAGCAGGGCCAGGGAATACACCATATATTTT; CDR3: CASRAREYTIYF
D: -; J: TRBJ2-5; size: -; V: TRBV3-1; DNA: TGTGCCAGCAGCCCCCAGCGCCCGACCTTCTATGAGCAGTACTTC; CDR3: CASSPQRPTFYEQYF
D: TRBD1; J: TRBJ2-3; size: few; V: TRBV20-1; DNA: TGCAGTGCTAGATTAGACAGGGTTGCAGATACGCAGTATTTT; CDR3: CSARLDRVADTQYF
D: TRBD1; J: TRBJ1-1; size: -; V: TRBV5-1; DNA: TGCGCCAGCAGCGGTAGACAGGGGAACATGAACACTGAAGCTTTCTTT; CDR3: CASSGRQGNMNTEAFF
D: -; J: TRBJ2-3; size: -; V: TRBV10-3; DNA: TGTGCCATCAGTGAAAGCACAGATGCGCAGTATTTT; CDR3: CAISESTDAQYF
D: TRBD2; J: TRBJ2-7; size: few; V: TRBV4-3; DNA: TGCGCCAGCAGCCGAAATACCGGGACTAGCGACGAGCAGTACTTC; CDR3: CASSRNTGTSDEQYF
D: -; J: TRBJ2-1; size: -; V: TRBV21-1; DNA: TGTGCCAGCAGCAAGGGGGAAGAGGTTTCCTACAATGAGCAGTTCTTC; CDR3: CASSKGEEVSYNEQFF
D: -; J: TRBJ1-1; size: -; V: TRBV11-2; DNA: TGTGCCAGCAGCTTCGCTACAAACAGCACTGAAGCTTTCTTT; CDR3: CASSFATNSTEAFF
D: TRBD1; J: TRBJ2-7; size: few; V: TRBV6-6; DNA: TGTGCCAGCAGGGGAGACAGGGGTTATGAGCAGTACTTC; CDR3: CASRGDRGYEQYF
D: -; J: TRBJ2-7; size: few; V: TRBV9; DNA: TGTGCCAGCAGCGTCGGATATAGCTCCTACAATGAGCAGTACTTC; CDR3: CASSVGYSSYNEQYF